This passage covers 3 T cell receptor beta chains from one sample sequenced in a study of graft-versus-host responses after intestinal transplantation. Plating of roughly 200,000 CFSE-labeled responder cells was done together with roughly 200,000 irradiated, violet-dye-labeled stimulator cells. Method: immunoSEQ multiplex PCR; TCRdb's copy keeps in-frame clones and lacks some. In the table there are 4,500 or so clones, 25% to 30% of which are singletons. The material was alloreactive CD8+ T cells from a mixed lymphocyte reaction culture, obtained before transplantation. Subset defined: CFSE-low proliferating T cells sorted from roughly six-day pre-transplant mixed lymphocyte reaction (GvH or HvG direction). All receptors come from a human patient who was an organ donor for intestinal transplantation.

This clone is deemed medium-sized. The chain links TRBV4-3 to TRBJ1-6, with D perhaps TRBD1 (5 bases). The V end was cut by 0 bases, the J end by 7 bases, with 10 bases between. Germline-derived CDR1 and CDR2 are LGHNA and YSLEER. The CDR3 spans 15 residues. The CDR3 nucleotides read TGCGCCAGCAGCCAAGATTCAGGGTGGAATTCACCCCTCCACTTT. This sequence encodes CASSQDSGWNSPLHF.

This clone was observed a few times. This chain uses TRBV4-2 with TRBJ1-6; 7 bases match TRBD1. This CDR3 is built from 15 residues. Trimming cost V 0 bases and J 10 bases; bases outside gene matches: 6. Germline-derived CDR1 and CDR2 are LGHNA and YNFKEQ. The CDR3 DNA sequence: TGTGCCAGCAGCCAAGACAGGGGGTGGAGGTCACCCCTCCACTTT. This translates into CASSQDRGWRSPLHF.

This clone is medium-sized (0.01 to 0.1%) in the sample. The chain links TRBV7-2 to TRBJ2-3; tentatively, D is TRBD1 (6 bases). The CDR3 runs to 15 residues. Trimming removed 1 base from V and 2 bases from J, with 10 bases in between. Germline V gives CDR1 SGHTA, CDR2 FQGNSA. The CDR3 spells CASSLVQGITDTQYF. The CDR3 coding sequence is TGTGCCAGCAGCTTAGTGCAGGGGATCACAGATACGCAGTATTTT.